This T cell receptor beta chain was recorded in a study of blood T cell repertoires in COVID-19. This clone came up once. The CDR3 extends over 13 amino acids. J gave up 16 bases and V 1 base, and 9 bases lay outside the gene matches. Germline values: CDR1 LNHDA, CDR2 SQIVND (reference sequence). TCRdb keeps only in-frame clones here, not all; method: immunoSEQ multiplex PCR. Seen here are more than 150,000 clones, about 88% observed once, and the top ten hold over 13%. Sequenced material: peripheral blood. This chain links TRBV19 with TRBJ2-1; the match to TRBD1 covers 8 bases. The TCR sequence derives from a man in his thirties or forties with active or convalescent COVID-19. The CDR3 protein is CASSIVGTGFPFF. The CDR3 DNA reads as TGTGCCAGTAGTATAGTCGGGACAGGTTTCCCCTTCTTC.